This note documents a single T cell receptor (beta chain) sequence. Its antigen remains unidentified. The CDR3 length is 15 residues. Trimming removed 7 bases from V and 2 bases from J; junction bases left unmatched: 10. Germline CDR1 is SQVTM and CDR2 is ANQGSEA. This sample was taken from a study of T-cell memory formation after mild COVID-19. Study-wide context: For the most part, TCR clusters were specific to one donor.

Notes on the study in general: Some SARS-CoV-2-responding clones were already detected in memory before infection. SARS-CoV-2 specificity was not confirmed for second-wave clones peaking on day 37.

cDNA libraries for TCR alpha and TCR beta, carrying sample barcodes and UMIs, came from 5'RACE with constant-segment primers. From the 5' RACE reads, TCRdb called clonotypes with MiXCR, one entry per CDR3 protein. The table includes about 340,000 distinct CDR3 sequences, around a fifth detected once. Sequencing used PBMCs or a T cell subset sorted from them (not recorded which). The J gene is TRBJ1-2, the V gene TRBV29-1, with 10 bases lining up with TRBD1. The clonotype originates from an adult woman who had mild COVID-19 (a few samples of this study predate the infection). Cell type and time point are not known. CDR3 sequence reads: CSGGGGTGENYGYTF. The CDR3 DNA sequence: TGCAGCGGTGGGGGCGGGACAGGGGAGAACTATGGCTACACCTTC.